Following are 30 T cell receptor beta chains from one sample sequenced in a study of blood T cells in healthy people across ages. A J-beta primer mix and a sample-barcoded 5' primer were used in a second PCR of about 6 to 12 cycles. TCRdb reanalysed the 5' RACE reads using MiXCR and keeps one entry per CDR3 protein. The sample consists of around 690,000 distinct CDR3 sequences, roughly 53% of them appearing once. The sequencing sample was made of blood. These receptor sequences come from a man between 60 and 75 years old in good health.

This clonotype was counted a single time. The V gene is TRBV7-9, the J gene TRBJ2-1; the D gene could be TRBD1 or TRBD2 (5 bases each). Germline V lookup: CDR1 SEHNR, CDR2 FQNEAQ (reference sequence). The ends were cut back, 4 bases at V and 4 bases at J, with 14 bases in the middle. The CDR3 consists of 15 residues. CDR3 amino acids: CASSSWGRGYNEQFF. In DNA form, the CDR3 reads TGTGCCAGCAGCTCCTGGGGACGGGGTTACAATGAGCAGTTCTTC.

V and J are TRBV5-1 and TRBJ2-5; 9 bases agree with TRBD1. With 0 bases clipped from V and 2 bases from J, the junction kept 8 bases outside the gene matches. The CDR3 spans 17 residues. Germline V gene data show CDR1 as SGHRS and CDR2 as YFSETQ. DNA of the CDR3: TGCGCCAGCAGCTTGGAAAAGGGACAGGGATCGCAAGAGACCCAGTACTTC. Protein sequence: CASSLEKGQGSQETQYF.

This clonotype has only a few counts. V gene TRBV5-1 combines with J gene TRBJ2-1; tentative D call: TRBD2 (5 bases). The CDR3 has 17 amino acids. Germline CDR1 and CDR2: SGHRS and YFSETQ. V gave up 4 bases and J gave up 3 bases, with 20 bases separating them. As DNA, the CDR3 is TGCGCCAGCAGCGAGCCCTTAGATGGCAGCGGCTACAATGAGCAGTTCTTC. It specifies CASSEPLDGSGYNEQFF.

CDR3 protein: CSARGGGDYEQYF. CDR3 nucleotide sequence: TGCAGTGCTAGAGGGGGGGGTGACTACGAGCAGTACTTC. The V call is TRBV20-1, the J call TRBJ2-7; 7 bases map to TRBD2. The CDR3 consists of 13 residues. V shed 1 base, J shed 3 bases, and the junction held 3 bases outside the gene matches. Germline CDR1 reads DFQATT; CDR2 reads SNEGSKA (reference sequence).

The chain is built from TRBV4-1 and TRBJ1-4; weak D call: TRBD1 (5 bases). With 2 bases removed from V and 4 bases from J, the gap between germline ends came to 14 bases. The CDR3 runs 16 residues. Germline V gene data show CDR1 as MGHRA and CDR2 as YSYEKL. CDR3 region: CASSQSPTGVNEKLFF. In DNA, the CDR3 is TGCGCCAGCAGCCAAAGCCCGACGGGGGTTAATGAAAAACTGTTTTTT.

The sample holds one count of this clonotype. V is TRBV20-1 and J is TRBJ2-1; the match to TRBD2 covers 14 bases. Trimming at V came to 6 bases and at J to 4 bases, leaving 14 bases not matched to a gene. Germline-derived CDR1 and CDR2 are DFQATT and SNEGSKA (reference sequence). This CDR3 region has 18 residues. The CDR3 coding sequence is TGCAGTGCCCAAACCGAGACTAGCGGGGGGGCTTGTTACAATGAGCAGTTCTTC. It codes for CSAQTETSGGACYNEQFF.

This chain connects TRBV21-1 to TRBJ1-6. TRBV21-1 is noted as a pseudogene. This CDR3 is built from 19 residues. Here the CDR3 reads CASVMAREGHMTRNSPLHF. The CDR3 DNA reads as TGTGCCAGCGTTATGGCCCGTGAGGGGCATATGACGAGAAATTCACCCCTCCACTTT.

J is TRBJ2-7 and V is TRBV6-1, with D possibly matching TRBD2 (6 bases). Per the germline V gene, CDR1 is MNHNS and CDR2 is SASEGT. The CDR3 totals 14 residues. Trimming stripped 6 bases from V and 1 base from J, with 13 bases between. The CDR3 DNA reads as TGTGCCAGCAGACCGCCGGGACTGTCCTACGAGCAGTACTTC. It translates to CASRPPGLSYEQYF.

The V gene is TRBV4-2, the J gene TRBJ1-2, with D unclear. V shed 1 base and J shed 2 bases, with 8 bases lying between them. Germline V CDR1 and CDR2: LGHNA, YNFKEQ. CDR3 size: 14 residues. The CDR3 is CASSQVTGNYGYTF. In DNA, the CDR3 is TGTGCCAGCAGCCAAGTGACCGGGAACTATGGCTACACCTTC.

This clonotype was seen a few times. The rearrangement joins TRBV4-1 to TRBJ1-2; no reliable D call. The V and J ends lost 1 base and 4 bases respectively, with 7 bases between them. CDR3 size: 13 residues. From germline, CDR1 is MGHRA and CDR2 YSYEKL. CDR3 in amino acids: CASSQVDVYGYTF. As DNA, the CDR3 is TGCGCCAGCAGCCAAGTGGACGTCTATGGCTACACCTTC.

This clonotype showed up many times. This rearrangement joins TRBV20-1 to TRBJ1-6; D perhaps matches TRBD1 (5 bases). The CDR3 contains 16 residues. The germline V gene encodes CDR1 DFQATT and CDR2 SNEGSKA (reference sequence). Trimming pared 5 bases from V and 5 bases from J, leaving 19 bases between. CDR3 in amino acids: CSAVVGTQPDNSPLHF. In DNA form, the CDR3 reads TGCAGTGCTGTCGTAGGGACCCAACCCGATAATTCACCCCTCCACTTT.

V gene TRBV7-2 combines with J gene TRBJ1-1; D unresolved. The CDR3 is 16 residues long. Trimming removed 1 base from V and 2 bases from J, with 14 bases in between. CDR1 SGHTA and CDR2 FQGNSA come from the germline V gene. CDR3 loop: CASSLEGGYTNTEAFF. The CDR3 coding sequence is TGTGCCAGCAGCTTAGAGGGTGGCTATACTAACACTGAAGCTTTCTTT.

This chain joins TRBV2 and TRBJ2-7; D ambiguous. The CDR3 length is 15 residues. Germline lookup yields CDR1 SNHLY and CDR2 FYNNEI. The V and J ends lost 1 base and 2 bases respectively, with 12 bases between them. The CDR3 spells CASSEGQRSTYEQYF. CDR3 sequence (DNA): TGTGCCAGCAGTGAAGGGCAGAGAAGTACCTACGAGCAGTACTTC.

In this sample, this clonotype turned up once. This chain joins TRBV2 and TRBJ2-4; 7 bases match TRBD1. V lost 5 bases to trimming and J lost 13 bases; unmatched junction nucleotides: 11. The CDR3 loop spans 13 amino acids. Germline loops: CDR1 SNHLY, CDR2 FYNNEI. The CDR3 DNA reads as TGTGCCAGCAGTACAGGGGCTACCTACGGGCAGTACTTC. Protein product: CASSTGATYGQYF.

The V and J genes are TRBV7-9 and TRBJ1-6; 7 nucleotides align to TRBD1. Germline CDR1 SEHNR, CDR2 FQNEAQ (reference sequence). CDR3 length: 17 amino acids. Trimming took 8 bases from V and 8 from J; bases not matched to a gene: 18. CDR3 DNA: TGTGCCAGCGTTAAACAGGAGGGGCACAGGGGTGATTCACCCCTCCACTTT. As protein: CASVKQEGHRGDSPLHF.

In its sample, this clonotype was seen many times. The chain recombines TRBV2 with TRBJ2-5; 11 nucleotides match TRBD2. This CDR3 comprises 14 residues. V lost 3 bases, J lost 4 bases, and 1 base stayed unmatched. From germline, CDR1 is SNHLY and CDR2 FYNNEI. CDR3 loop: CASSEGTSGETQYF. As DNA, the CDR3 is TGTGCCAGCAGTGAGGGGACTAGCGGAGAGACCCAGTACTTC.

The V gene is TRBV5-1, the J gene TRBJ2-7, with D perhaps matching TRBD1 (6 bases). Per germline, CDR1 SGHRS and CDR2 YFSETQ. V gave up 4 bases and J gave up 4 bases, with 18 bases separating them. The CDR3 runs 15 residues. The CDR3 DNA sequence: TGCGCCAGCAGCCCCGGACAGTCCTTGGGATACGAGCAGTACTTC. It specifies CASSPGQSLGYEQYF.

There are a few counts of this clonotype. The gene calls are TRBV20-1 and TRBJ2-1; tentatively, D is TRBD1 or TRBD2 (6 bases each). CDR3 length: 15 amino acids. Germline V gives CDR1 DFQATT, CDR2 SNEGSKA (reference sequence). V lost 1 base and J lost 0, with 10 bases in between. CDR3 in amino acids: CSARAGALSYNEQFF. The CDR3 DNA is TGCAGTGCTAGAGCGGGGGCCCTCTCCTACAATGAGCAGTTCTTC.

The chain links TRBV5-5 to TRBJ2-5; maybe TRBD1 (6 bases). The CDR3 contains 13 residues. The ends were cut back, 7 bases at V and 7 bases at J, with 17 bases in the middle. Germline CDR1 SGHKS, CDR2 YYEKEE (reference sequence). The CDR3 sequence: CASERETQGTQYF. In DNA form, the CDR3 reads TGTGCCAGCGAAAGGGAGACACAGGGGACCCAGTACTTC.

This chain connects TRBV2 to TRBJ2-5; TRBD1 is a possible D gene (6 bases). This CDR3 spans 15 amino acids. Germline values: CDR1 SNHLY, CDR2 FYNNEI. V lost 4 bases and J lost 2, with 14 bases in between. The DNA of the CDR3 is TGTGCCAGCAGTGGGGGGACATACCGGCAAGAGACCCAGTACTTC. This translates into CASSGGTYRQETQYF.

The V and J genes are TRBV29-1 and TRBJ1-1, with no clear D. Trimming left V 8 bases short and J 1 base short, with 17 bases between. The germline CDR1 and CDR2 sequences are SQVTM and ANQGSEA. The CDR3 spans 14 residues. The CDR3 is CSSSMDPGNTEAFF. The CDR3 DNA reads TGCAGCTCCAGCATGGACCCGGGGAACACTGAAGCTTTCTTT.

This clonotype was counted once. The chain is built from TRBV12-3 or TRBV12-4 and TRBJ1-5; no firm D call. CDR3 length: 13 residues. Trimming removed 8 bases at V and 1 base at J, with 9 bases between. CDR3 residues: CASRRQSNQPQHF. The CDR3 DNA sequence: TGTGCCAGCCGAAGGCAGAGCAATCAGCCCCAGCATTTT.

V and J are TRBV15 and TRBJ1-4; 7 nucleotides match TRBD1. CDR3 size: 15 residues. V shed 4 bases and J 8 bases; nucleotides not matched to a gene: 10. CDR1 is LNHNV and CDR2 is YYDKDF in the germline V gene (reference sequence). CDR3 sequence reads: CATSTPSGDSEKLFF. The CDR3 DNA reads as TGTGCCACCAGCACGCCCTCGGGGGACAGCGAAAAACTGTTTTTT.

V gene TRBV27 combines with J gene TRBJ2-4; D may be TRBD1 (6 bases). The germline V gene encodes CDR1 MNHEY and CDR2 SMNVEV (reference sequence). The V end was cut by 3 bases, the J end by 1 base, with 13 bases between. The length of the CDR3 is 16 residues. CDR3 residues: CASSFDQGNAKNIQYF. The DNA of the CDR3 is TGTGCCAGCAGTTTCGACCAGGGGAACGCCAAAAACATTCAGTACTTC.

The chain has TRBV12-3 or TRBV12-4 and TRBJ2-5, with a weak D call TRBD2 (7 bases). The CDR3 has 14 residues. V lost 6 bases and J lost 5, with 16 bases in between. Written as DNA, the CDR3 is TGTGCCAGCAGCCCCTTGGGGGGGCCTGAGACCCAGTACTTC. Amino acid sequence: CASSPLGGPETQYF.

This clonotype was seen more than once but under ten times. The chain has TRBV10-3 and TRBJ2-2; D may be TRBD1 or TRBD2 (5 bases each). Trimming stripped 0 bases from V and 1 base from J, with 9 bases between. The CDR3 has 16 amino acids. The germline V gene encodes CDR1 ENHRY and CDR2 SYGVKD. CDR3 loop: CAISESEGRNTGELFF. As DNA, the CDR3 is TGTGCCATCAGTGAGTCTGAGGGGAGGAACACCGGGGAGCTGTTTTTT.

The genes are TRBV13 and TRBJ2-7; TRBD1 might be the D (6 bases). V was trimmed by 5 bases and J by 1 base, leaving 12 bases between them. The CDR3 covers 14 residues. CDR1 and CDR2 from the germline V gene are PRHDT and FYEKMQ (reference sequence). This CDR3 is CASSPGHESYEQYF. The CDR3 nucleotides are TGTGCCAGCAGCCCGGGACATGAATCCTACGAGCAGTACTTC.

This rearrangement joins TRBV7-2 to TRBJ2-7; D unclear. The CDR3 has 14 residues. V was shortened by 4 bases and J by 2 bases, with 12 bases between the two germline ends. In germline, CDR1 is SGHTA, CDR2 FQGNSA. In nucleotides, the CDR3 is TGTGCCAGCAGCTCACCCCTTAGCACCTACGAGCAGTACTTC. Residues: CASSSPLSTYEQYF.

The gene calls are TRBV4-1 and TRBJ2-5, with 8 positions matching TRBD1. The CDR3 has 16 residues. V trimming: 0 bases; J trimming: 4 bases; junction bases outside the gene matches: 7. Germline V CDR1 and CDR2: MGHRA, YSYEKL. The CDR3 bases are TGCGCCAGCAGCCAAGATGGGACAGGATTAGGAGAGACCCAGTACTTC. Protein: CASSQDGTGLGETQYF.

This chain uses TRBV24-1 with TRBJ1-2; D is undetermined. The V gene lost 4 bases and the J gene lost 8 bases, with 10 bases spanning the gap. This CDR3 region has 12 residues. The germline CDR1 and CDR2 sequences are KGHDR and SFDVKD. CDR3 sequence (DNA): TGTGCCACCAGTGACCTCCTCGGAGGCTACACCTTC. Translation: CATSDLLGGYTF.